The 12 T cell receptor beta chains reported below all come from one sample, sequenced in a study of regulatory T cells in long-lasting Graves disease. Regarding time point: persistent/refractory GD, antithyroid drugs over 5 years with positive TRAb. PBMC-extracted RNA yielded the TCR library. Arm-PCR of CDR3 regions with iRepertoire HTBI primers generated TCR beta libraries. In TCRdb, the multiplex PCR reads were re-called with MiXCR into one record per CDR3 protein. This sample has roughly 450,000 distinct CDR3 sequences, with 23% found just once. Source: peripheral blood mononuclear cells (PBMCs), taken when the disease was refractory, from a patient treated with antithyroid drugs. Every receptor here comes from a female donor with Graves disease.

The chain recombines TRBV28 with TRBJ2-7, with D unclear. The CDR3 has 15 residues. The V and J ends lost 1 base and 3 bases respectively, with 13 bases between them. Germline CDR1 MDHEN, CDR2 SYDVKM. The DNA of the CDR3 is TGTGCCAGCAGTTTATCGACACGAGGTCTCTACGAGCAGTACTTC. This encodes CASSLSTRGLYEQYF.

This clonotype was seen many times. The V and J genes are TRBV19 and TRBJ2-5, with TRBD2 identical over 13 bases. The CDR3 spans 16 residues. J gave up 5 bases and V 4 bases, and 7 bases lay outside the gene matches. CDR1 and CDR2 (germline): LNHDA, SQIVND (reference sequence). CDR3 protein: CASSKAGLAGSETQYF. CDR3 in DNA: TGTGCCAGTAGTAAGGCGGGACTAGCGGGAAGTGAGACCCAGTACTTC.

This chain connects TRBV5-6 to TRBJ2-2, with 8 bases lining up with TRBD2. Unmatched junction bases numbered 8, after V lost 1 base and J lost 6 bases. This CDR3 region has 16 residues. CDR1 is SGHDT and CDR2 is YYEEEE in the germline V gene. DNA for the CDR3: TGTGCCAGCAGCTTGTGGGGCAGCGGGAGACCCGGGGAGCTGTTTTTT. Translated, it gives CASSLWGSGRPGELFF.

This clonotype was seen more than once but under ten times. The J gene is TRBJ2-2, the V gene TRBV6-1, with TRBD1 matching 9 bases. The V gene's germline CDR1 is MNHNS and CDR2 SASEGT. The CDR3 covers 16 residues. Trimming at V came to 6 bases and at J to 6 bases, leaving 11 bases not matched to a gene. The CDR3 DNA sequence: TGTGCCAGCAGCCTACTGGGACAGGGTGGGGCCGGGGAGCTGTTTTTT. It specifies CASSLLGQGGAGELFF.

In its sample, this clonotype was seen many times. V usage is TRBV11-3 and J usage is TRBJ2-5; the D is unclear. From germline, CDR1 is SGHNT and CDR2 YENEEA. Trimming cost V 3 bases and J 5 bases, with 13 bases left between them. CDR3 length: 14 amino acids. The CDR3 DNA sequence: TGTGCCAGCAGCTTCCCCAGTAAGAGGGAGACCCAGTACTTC. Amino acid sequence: CASSFPSKRETQYF.

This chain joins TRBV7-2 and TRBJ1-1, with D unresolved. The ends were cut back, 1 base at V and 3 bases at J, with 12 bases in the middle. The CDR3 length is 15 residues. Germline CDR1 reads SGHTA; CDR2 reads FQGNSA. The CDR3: CASSLVQRVDTEAFF. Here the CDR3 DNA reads TGTGCCAGCAGCTTAGTGCAGAGGGTGGACACTGAAGCTTTCTTT.

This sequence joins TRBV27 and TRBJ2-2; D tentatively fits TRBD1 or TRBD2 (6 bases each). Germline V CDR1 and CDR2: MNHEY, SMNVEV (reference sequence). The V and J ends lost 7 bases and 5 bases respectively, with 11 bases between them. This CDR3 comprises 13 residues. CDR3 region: CASTWGATGELFF. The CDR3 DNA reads TGTGCCAGCACCTGGGGGGCGACCGGGGAGCTGTTTTTT.

CDR3 residues: CASSLGTDSYEQYF. In DNA form, the CDR3 reads TGTGCCAGCAGCTTGGGGACAGACTCCTACGAGCAGTACTTC. The V and J genes are TRBV7-8 and TRBJ2-7; TRBD1 agrees at 7 bases. CDR3 length equals 14 residues. With 3 bases clipped from V and 0 bases from J, the junction kept 2 bases outside the gene matches. In germline, CDR1 is SGHVS, CDR2 FQNEAQ.

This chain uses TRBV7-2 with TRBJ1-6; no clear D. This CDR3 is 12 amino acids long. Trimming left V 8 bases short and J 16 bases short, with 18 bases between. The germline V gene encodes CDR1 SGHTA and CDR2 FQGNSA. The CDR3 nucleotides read TGTGCCAGCCGCTCAATGGGTTTACCACTCCACTTT. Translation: CASRSMGLPLHF.

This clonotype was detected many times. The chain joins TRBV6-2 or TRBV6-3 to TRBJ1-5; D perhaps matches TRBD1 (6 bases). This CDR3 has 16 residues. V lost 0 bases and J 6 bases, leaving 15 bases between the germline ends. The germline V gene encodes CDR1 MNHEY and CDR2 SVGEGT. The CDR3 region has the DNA TGTGCCAGCAGTTACTCGAGAGGGGGTATCAGTCAGCCCCAGCATTTT. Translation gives CASSYSRGGISQPQHF.

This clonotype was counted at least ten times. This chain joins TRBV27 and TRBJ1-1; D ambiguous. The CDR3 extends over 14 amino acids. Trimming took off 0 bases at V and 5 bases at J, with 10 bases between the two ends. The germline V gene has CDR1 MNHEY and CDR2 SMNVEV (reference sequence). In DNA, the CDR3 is TGTGCCAGCAGTTTATCGCCAGGAGGGACTGAAGCTTTCTTT. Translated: CASSLSPGGTEAFF.

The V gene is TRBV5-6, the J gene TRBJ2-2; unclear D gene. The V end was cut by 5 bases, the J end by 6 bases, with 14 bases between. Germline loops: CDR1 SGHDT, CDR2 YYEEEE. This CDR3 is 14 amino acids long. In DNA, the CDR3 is TGTGCCAGCAGTTCCCTGCAGTATGCCGGGGAGCTGTTTTTT. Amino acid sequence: CASSSLQYAGELFF. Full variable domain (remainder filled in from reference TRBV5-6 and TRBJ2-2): DAGVTQSPTHLIKTRGQQVTLRCSPKSGHDTVSWYQQALGQGPQFIFQYYEEEERQRGNFPDRFSGHQFPNYSSELNVNALLLGDSALYLCASSSLQYAGELFFGEGSRLTVL.